This T cell receptor beta chain is from a study of T-cell reconstitution after alpha-beta-depleted transplantation in children (dated by TCRdb to 2015 to 2016). Concerning the study at large: The study quantitatively tracked T-cell immune reconstitution after TCRalphabeta/CD19-depleted allogeneic hematopoietic cell transplantation in children using TCR repertoire profiling.

Relative to germline, V is missing 7 bases and J is missing 5 bases, with 1 base of the junction outside any gene match. The CDR3, from cysteine to phenylalanine, totals 13 residues. Just CDR3 DNA is preserved here, 39 bases in frame from base 1. The CDR1 and CDR2 encoded by the germline V gene are SGHRS and YFSETQ. In this sample, this clonotype turned up many times. It has no known antigen specificity. No much larger clonotype is one base removed from it; base qualities were not supplied. The library was generated by PCR. Sequencing used an Illumina HiSeq 2500. To normalize quantification of the TCRbeta repertoire, the TCR libraries were built with molecular barcoding that relied on unique molecular identifiers. The raw public reads went through TCRdb reprocessing: fastp at Q25, MiXCR clone calling, in-frame beta chains kept. Each CDR3 protein appears once, grouped with its most common genes and DNA. The sample table holds roughly 220,000 distinct CDR3 sequences, of which over 9.5% were seen once. About 5% of the sample rests with the top ten.

This clonotype was obtained from a human donor who donated a stem cell graft to a child with SCID. The sample here was PBMCs from the stem cell graft donor, taken from the stem cell graft. The chain is encoded by TRBV5-1 joined to TRBJ1-4; TRBD1 aligns with 11 central bases. The CDR3 here reads CASGQGANEKLFF. The sequenced DNA is TGCGCCAGCGGACAGGGGGCGAATGAAAAACTGTTTTTT. Full variable domain (CDR3 extended with the reference TRBV5-1 and TRBJ1-4 proteins): KAGVTQTPRYLIKTRGQQVTLSCSPISGHRSVSWYQQTPGQGLQFLFEYFSETQRNKGNFPGRFSGRQFSNSRSEMNVSTLELGDSALYLCASGQGANEKLFFGSGTQLSVL.